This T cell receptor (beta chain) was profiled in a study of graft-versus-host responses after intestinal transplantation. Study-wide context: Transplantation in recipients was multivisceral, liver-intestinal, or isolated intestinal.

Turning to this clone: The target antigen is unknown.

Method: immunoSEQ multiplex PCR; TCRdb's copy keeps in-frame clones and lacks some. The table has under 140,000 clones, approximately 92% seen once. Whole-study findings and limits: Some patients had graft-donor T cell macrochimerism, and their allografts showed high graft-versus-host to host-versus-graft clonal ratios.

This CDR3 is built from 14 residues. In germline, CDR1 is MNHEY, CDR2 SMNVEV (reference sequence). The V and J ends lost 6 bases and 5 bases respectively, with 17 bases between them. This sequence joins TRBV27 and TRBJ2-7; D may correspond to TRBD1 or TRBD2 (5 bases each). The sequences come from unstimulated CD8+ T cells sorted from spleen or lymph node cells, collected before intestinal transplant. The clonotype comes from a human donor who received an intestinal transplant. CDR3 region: CASSLAFGRDEQYF. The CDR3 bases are TGTGCCAGCAGCTTAGCGTTCGGCAGGGACGAGCAGTACTTC.